The sequence of this TCR beta chain was determined in a study of radiation and T cells in renal cell carcinoma. Some clones are missing from TCRdb's copy, which holds only in-frame ones; the method was immunoSEQ multiplex PCR. The sample consists of around 180,000 clones, about 88% of them appearing once. Indicated time point: blood 4 weeks post-SBRT, at nephrectomy. Treatment in this sample: 15 Gy SBRT to primary tumor, nephrectomy 4 weeks later. After SBRT, blood was collected at 2 and 4 weeks, plus baseline. Germline V gives CDR1 SGHTA, CDR2 FQGNSA. V was trimmed by 4 bases and J by 6 bases, leaving 16 bases between them. This CDR3 spans 14 amino acids.

This chain connects TRBV7-2 to TRBJ2-7, with D unresolved. This TCR came from a woman aged 50 to 60 with renal cell carcinoma. The material sequenced was blood, taken from a patient whose treatment included radiotherapy and nephrectomy. The CDR3 spells CASSSITAWGEQYF. As DNA, the CDR3 is TGTGCCAGCAGCTCCATTACCGCCTGGGGCGAGCAGTACTTC.